Here is one T cell receptor beta chain with its context. Its antigen is not known. Single viable CD3+CD4+CD8-CD45RO+ cells were sorted as the memory CD4+ T cells. The germline V and J ends were trimmed by 5 bases and 0 bases, with 8 bases remaining between them. Germline V gene data show CDR1 as SGHDN and CDR2 as FVKESK. The CDR3 runs to 15 residues. Here immunoSEQ multiplex PCR was the method, and the copy in TCRdb shows in-frame clones only, minus some. The data contain tens of thousands of clones, around three quarters of them seen just once; the ten biggest clones take up 1%. These data belong to a study of memory CD4+ T cells and cytomegalovirus serostatus. Study background: Of the healthy Belgian adults, fewer than 10 were CMV seropositive and 20 to 30 seronegative. The study's findings and limits: Each of around 69 CMV-associated TCRbeta sequences occurred in one to five individuals. Suggested: most of the CMV-linked TCR signature lies in CD4+ memory cells.

The sequenced material came from memory CD4+ T cells from blood. The V call is TRBV14, the J call TRBJ2-6; D may be TRBD1 or TRBD2 (5 bases each). This sequence was found in an adult in good health and CMV-seronegative. CDR3 region: CASSTGLSGANVLTF. The CDR3 region has the DNA TGTGCCAGCAGCACGGGGCTCTCTGGGGCCAACGTCCTGACTTTC.